Listed here is a single T cell receptor (beta chain). Its recognized antigen is unknown. Base quality data are lacking; no much larger clone is found one base away. The junction shows trimming of 6 bases on V and 4 bases on J, plus 13 bases between the germline ends. CDR1 is given as DFQATT and CDR2 as SNEGSKA, both from the germline V gene (reference sequence). The CDR3, from cysteine to phenylalanine, totals 13 residues. The read is trimmed to its CDR3 DNA, 39 bases read in frame from base 1. The sequencer was an Illumina HiSeq 2500. Quantitative 5'-RACE with molecular barcodes was the method used to prepare the TCR beta libraries. In the paper's pipeline: A new computational method, built on a probabilistic model of VDJ rearrangement, was used to identify disease-linked TCR variants. TCRdb trimmed public reads at Q25 via fastp, called clones via MiXCR and kept in-frame beta chains. Each entry is one CDR3 protein sequence, shown with its most common DNA and genes. The V and J calls here are based on TCRdb, not the publication. This sample holds more than 300,000 distinct CDR3 sequences; 6.5% to 10% were observed only once. The top ten clonotypes cover roughly 14% of the sample.

These data come from a study of CD8 T cells in ankylosing spondylitis (dated by TCRdb to the late 2010s). Looking at the study overall: The study set out to find disease-linked TCR variants by profiling T cell receptor beta repertoires in ankylosing spondylitis patients and healthy donors. Peripheral blood samples were taken, and synovial fluid was additionally collected from ankylosing spondylitis patients. In total, the full study cohort was made up of 95 to 110 healthy donors and roughly 27 ankylosing spondylitis patients. General findings and caveats noted by the study authors: Blood from ankylosing spondylitis patients appeared to be characterized by a TCR beta motif composed of under 10 highly homologous amino acid variants. Some TCR beta motif variants had previously been reported in synovial fluid and blood of reactive arthritis patients, which suggested common disease-initiation mechanisms. The disease-linked clones were reported as significantly enriched in matched synovial fluid samples from ankylosing spondylitis patients. The disease-linked clones showed a CD8+ phenotype and occurred at relatively low frequencies in peripheral blood.

The receptor was isolated from a male donor with ankylosing spondylitis. The sequenced sample was blood, either unsorted or a sorted T cell fraction (not recorded which). Recombination connected TRBV20-1 to TRBJ1-3; no D segment can be confidently identified. The CDR3 has the sequence CSAKTVLGNTIYF. The nucleotide sequence reads as follows: TGCAGTGCCAAGACTGTACTGGGAAACACCATATATTTT.